This paragraph covers one TCR beta chain sequence. The sample comes from a study of blood T cell repertoires in COVID-19. In the study overall: Collection of acute and convalescent COVID-19 samples took place in the United States, Italy and Spain. PBMCs, B-cell-depleted T cells, or T cells were the source of the cDNA or gDNA that made up the material.

Per the study methods: Amplification from reference gene primers served as the basis for estimated nucleated cell counts. Profiled with immunoSEQ multiplex PCR; TCRdb holds only in-frame clones, not every one. The V and J calls and clone size are taken from that table; D and trimming were inferred from the DNA. The sample lists under 35,000 clones; 91% were seen once. J was trimmed by 6 bases and V by 3 bases; bases with no gene match: 5. The CDR3 is 14 amino acids. CDR1 and CDR2 from the germline V gene are SGHRS and YFSETQ. The clonotype comes from a human donor in a cohort sampled during active COVID-19. Sequenced material: peripheral blood. The chain carries TRBV5-1 and TRBJ2-1; the match to TRBD1 covers 8 bases. In DNA form, the CDR3 reads TGCGCCAGCAGCTCGGACACAGGGGGCAATGAGCAGTTCTTC. Its translation: CASSSDTGGNEQFF.